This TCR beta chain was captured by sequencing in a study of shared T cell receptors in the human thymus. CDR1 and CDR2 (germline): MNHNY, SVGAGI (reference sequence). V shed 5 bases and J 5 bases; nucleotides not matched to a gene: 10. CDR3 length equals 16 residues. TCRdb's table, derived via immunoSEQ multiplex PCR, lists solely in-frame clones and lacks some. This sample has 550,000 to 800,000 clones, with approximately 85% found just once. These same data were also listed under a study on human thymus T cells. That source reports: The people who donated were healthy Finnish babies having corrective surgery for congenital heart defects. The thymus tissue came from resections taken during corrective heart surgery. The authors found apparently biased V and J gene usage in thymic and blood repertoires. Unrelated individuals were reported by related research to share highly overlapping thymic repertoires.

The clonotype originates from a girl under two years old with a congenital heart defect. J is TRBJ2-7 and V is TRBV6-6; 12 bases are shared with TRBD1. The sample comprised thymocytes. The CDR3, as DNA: TGTGCCAGCAGTCTTCCTCCGGGACAGGGGGCGAACGAGCAGTACTTC. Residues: CASSLPPGQGANEQYF.